This TCR beta chain was sequenced during a study of beta chain features in type 1 diabetes. In the study overall: Examined across all samples were 90 million to 130 million sorted cells. Points from the study as a whole: Patients with Type 1 diabetes showed moderately but significantly shorter TCRB CDR3s in all four CD4+ subsets.

The study reverse transcribed the entire isolated RNA, so it sequenced expressed TCRB transcripts. Some clones are missing from TCRdb's copy, which holds only in-frame ones; the method was immunoSEQ multiplex PCR. The table includes approximately 100,000 clones, under 30% detected once. This CDR3 comprises 14 residues. V lost 4 bases to trimming and J lost 6 bases, with 18 bases between them. Germline lookup yields CDR1 GTSNPN and CDR2 SVGIG (reference sequence). This clone came up a few times. Its antigen is unidentified. The clonotype was recovered from a woman aged 18-29 years with type 1 diabetes. Source material: central memory CD4+ T cells from blood. The chain couples TRBV30 to TRBJ2-5; TRBD1 is a possible D gene (6 bases). The CDR3 DNA reads TGTGCCTGGACGCAGGGGCACGGGGTGAAGACCCAGTACTTC. It translates to CAWTQGHGVKTQYF.